This T cell receptor beta chain was captured by sequencing in a study of T cells in Graves' hyperthyroidism and ophthalmopathy. In the study overall: Upon initial diagnosis and before any treatment, peripheral blood was collected.

In regard to this clonotype: Its target is unknown.

Disease duration was under 3 months in the ophthalmopathy patients, who also had a Clinical Activity Score of at least 3 and a NOSPECS grade of at least 4. Germline V gene sequence: CDR1 MNHNS, CDR2 SASEGT. Trimming left V 1 base short and J 10 bases short, with 13 bases between. The length of the CDR3 is 13 residues. Findings of the study overall: Blood samples included most of the expanded thyroid clonotypes exceeding 0.001.

The TCR beta CDR3 regions underwent amplification using RNA transcripts as the source. HTBI primers were used for first-round RT-PCR of the TCR CDR3. TCRdb reprocessed the multiplex PCR reads via MiXCR and lists one record per CDR3 protein. This table holds about 640,000 distinct CDR3 sequences, around 20% found once. This clonotype was obtained from a man aged 25 to 45 with Graves' ophthalmopathy. Sequencing was carried out using blood. J is TRBJ1-1 and V is TRBV6-1; D call uncertain. The chain's CDR3 is CASSEGTGVGAFF. CDR3 DNA sequence: TGTGCCAGCAGTGAAGGGACTGGGGTCGGAGCTTTCTTT.